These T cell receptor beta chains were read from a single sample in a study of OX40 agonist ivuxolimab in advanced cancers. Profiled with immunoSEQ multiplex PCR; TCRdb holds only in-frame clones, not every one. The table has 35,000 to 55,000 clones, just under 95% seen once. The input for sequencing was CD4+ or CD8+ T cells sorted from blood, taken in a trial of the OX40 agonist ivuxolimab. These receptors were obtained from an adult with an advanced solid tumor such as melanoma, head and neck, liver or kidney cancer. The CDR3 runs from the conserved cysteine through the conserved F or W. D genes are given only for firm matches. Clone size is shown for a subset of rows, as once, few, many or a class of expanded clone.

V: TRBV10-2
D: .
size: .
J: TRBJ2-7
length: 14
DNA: TGCGCCAGCAGTGGGACAACGTTCTCCTACGAGCAGTACTTC
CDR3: CASSGTTFSYEQYF

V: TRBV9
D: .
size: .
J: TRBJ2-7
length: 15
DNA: TGTGCCAGCAGCGCCACTTCCGGGACCAGTGGCGAGCAGTACTTC
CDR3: CASSATSGTSGEQYF

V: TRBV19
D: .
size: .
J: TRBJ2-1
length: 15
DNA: TGTGCCAGTAGTATAGCTCCGGACAGCTACAATGAGCAGTTCTTC
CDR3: CASSIAPDSYNEQFF

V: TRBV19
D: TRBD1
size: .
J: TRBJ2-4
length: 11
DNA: TGTGCCAGTAGTATCGGGACAGCCCCCTCCTTC
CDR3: CASSIGTAPSF

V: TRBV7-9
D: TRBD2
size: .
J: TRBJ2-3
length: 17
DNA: TGTGCCAGCAGCTTAGGAGCCAGCGGGAGGATCACAGATACGCAGTATTTT
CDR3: CASSLGASGRITDTQYF

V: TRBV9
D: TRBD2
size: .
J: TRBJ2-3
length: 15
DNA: TGTGCCAGCAGCCCGGGACTAGCGGACACAGATACGCAGTATTTT
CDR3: CASSPGLADTDTQYF

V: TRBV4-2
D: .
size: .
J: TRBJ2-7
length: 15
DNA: TGTGCCAGCAGCTATGTTTCAGGGAGCTCCTACGAGCAGTACTTC
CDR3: CASSYVSGSSYEQYF

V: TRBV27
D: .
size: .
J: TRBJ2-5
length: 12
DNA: TGTGCCAGCAGTTTCCCCGATGAGACCCAGTACTTC
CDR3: CASSFPDETQYF

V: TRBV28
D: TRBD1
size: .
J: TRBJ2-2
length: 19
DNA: TGTGCCAGCAGTTCATATGACAGGGTGGTTTCTTGGAACACCGGGGAGCTGTTTTTT
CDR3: CASSSYDRVVSWNTGELFF

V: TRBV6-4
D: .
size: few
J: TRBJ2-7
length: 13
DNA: TGTGCCAGCAGTTACTCGACAGGATACGAGCAGTACTTC
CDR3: CASSYSTGYEQYF

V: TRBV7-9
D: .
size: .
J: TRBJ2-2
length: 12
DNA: TGTGCCAGCAGTCCTTGGACCGGGGAGCTGTTTTTT
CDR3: CASSPWTGELFF

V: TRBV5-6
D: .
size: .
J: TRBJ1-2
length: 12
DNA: TGTGCCAGCAGCTCAGGGGAGTGGGGCTACACCTTC
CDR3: CASSSGEWGYTF

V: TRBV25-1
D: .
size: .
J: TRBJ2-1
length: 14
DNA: TGTGCCAGCACCGGGACCGCGAGATGCAATGAGCAGTTCTTC
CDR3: CASTGTARCNEQFF

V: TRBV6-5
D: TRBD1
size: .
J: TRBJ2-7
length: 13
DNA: TGTGCCAGCAGTTACTCGACAGGGGCCGAGCAGTACTTC
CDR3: CASSYSTGAEQYF

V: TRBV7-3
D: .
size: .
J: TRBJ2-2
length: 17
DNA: TGTGCCAGCAGCTTACATATGGGGGTAGAGGTGACCGGGGAGCTGTTTTTT
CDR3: CASSLHMGVEVTGELFF

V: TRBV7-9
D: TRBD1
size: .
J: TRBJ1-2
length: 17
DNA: TGTGCCAGCAGTTTTCCCCTCCCGGGACAGGGGGTCTATGGCTACACCTTC
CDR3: CASSFPLPGQGVYGYTF

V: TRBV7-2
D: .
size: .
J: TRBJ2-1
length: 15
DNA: TGTGCCAGCGCTCAAATTGCCAGCTCCTACAATGAGCAGTTCTTC
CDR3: CASAQIASSYNEQFF

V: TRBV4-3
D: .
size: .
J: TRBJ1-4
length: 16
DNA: TGCGCCAGCAGCCAAGTTCCGGGGGGCACTAATGAAAAACTGTTTTTT
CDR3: CASSQVPGGTNEKLFF

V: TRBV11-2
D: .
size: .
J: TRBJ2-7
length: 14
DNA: TGTGCCAGCAGCTTAGGGGCGGACTACTACGAGCAGTACTTC
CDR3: CASSLGADYYEQYF

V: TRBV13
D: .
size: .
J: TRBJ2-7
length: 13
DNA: TGTGCCAGCAGGCAACAGGCTCTCGGTGAGCAGTACTTC
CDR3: CASRQQALGEQYF

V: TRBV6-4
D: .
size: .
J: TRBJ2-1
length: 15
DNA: TGTGCCAGCAGTGACTCGGGCAGGTCCTACAATGAGCAGTTCTTC
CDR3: CASSDSGRSYNEQFF

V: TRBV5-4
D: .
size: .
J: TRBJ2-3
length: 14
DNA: TGTGCCAGCAGCTCGGAGGGACACACACATACGCAGTATTTT
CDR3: CASSSEGHTHTQYF

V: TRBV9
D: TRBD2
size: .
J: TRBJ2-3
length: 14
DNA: TGTGCCAGCAGCGTCACGGGAGGGGACGATACGCAGTATTTT
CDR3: CASSVTGGDDTQYF

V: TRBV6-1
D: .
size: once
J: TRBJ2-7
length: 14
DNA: TGTGCCAGCAGTGACACCCTGATAGGCTACGAGCAGTACTTC
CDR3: CASSDTLIGYEQYF

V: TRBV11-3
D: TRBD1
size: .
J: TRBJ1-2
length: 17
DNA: TGTGCCAGCCACAAGGGGGGACAGAATCAAACTAACTATGGCTACACCTTC
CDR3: CASHKGGQNQTNYGYTF

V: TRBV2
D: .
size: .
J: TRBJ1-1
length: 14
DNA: TGTGCCAGCAGTGGGACCCAGGGTAACACTGAAGCTTTCTTT
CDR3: CASSGTQGNTEAFF

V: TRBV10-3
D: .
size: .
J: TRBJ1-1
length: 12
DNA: TGTGCCACAAAACTTTTTAACACTGAAGCTTTCTTT
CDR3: CATKLFNTEAFF

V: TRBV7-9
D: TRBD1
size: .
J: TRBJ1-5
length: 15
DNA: TGTGCCAGCAGCTCGGACAGGGAATGGGCTCAGCCCCAGCATTTT
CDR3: CASSSDREWAQPQHF

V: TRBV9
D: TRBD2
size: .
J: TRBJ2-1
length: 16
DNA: TGTGCCAGCAGCGTACCTCTAGCGGCCCACTTCAATGAGCAGTTCTTC
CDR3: CASSVPLAAHFNEQFF